This T cell receptor (beta chain) was identified in a study of blood T cell repertoires in COVID-19. Per the germline V gene, CDR1 is SGDLS and CDR2 is YYNGEE. This CDR3 has 16 residues. The ends lost 2 bases at V and 2 bases at J; junction bases unmatched: 6. The assay was immunoSEQ multiplex PCR, and TCRdb's table has in-frame clones only and misses some. The data hold 45,000 or so clones, with 86% observed a single time. The sequence was collected from a human donor in a cohort sampled during active COVID-19. The chain uses TRBV9 and TRBJ1-2; 10 nucleotides align to TRBD1. The sample taken for sequencing was peripheral blood. CDR3 sequence: CASSVSRDRGNYGYTF. The CDR3, as DNA: TGTGCCAGCAGCGTTTCAAGGGACAGGGGAAACTATGGCTACACCTTC.